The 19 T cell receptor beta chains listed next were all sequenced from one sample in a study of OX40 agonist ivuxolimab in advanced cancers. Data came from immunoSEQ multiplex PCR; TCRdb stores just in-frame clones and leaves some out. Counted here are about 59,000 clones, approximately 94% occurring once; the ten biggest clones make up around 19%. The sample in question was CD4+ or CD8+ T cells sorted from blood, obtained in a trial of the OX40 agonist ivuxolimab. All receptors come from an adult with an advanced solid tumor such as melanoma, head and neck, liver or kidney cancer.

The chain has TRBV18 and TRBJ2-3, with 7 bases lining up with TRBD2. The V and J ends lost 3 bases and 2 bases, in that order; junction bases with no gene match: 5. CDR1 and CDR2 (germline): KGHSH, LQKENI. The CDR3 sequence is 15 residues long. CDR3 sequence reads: CASSPASGYTDTQYF. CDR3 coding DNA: TGTGCCAGCTCACCCGCTAGCGGATACACAGATACGCAGTATTTT.

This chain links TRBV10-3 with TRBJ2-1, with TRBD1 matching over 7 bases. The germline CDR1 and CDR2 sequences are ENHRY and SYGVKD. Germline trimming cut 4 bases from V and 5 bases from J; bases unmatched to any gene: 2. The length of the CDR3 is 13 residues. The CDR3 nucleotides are TGTGCCATCAGTGGGGGACAGAACAATGAGCAGTTCTTC. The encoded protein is CAISGGQNNEQFF.

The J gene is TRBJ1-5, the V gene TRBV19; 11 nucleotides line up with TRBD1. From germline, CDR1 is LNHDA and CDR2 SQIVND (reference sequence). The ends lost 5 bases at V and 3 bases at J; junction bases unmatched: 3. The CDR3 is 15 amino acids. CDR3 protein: CASSWDRGINQPQHF. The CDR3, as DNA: TGTGCCAGTAGTTGGGACAGGGGGATCAATCAGCCCCAGCATTTT.

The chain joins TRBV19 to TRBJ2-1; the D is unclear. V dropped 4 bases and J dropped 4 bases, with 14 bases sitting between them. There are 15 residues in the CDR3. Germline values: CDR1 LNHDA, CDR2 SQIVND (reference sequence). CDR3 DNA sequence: TGTGCCAGTAGTACCAACGAGGACCGGTACAATGAGCAGTTCTTC. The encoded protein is CASSTNEDRYNEQFF.

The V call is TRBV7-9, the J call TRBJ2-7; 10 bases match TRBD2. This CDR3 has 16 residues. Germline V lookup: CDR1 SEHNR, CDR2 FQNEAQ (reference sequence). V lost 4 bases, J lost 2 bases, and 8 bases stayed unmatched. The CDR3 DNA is TGTGCCAGCAGCTCTAACAATCTAGCGGGAGCCTACGAGCAGTACTTC. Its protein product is CASSSNNLAGAYEQYF.

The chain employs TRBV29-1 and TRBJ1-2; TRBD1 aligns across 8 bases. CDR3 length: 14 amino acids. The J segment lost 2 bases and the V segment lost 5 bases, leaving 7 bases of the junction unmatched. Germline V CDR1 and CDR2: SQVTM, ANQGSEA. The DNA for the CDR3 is TGCAGCGTTACGTCAGGGGGCTGGAACTATGGCTACACCTTC. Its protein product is CSVTSGGWNYGYTF. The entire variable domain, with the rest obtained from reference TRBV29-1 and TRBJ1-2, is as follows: SAVISQKPSRDICQRGTSLTIQCQVDSQVTMMFWYRQQPGQSLTLIATANQGSEATYESGFVIDKFPISRPNLTFSTLTVSNMSPEDSSIYLCSVTSGGWNYGYTFGSGTRLTVV.

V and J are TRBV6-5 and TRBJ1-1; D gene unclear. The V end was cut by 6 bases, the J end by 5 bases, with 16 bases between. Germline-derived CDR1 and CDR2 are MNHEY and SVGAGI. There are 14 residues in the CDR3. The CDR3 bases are TGTGCCAGCAGACCACCCCCCGGGGATACTGAAGCTTTCTTT. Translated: CASRPPPGDTEAFF.

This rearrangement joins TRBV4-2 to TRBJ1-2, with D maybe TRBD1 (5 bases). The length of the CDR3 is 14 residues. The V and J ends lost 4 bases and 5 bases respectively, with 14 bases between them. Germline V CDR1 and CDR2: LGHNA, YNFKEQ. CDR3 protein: CASSPGEGPYGYTF. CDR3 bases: TGTGCCAGCAGCCCCGGGGAGGGGCCTTATGGCTACACCTTC.

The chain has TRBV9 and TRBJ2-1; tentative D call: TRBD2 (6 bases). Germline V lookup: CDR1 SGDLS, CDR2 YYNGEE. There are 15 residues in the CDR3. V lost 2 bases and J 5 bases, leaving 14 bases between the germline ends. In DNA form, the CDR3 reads TGTGCCAGCAGCGTCCAAGGCGGGAAGGACAATGAGCAGTTCTTC. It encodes CASSVQGGKDNEQFF. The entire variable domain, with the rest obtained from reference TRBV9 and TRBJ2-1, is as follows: DSGVTQTPKHLITATGQRVTLRCSPRSGDLSVYWYQQSLDQGLQFLIQYYNGEERAKGNILERFSAQQFPDLHSELNLSSLELGDSALYFCASSVQGGKDNEQFFGPGTRLTVL.

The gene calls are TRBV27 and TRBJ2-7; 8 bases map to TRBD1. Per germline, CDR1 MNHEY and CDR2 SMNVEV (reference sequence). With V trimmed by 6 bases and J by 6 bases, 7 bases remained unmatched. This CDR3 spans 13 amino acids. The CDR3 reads CASRSGQGGEQYF. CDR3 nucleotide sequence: TGTGCCAGCAGGTCCGGACAGGGCGGCGAGCAGTACTTC.

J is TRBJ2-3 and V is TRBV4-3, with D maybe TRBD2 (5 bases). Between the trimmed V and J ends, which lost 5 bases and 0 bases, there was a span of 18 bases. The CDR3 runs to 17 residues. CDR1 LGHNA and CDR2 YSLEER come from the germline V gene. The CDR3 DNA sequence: TGCGCCAGCAGCTACTCCGCTAGCATATCTAGCACAGATACGCAGTATTTT. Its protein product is CASSYSASISSTDTQYF.

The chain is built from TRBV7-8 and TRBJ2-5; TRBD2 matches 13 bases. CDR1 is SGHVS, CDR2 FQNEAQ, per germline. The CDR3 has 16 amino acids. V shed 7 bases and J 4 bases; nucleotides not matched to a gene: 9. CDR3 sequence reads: CASITLLAGGRETQYF. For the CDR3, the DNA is TGTGCCAGCATCACCTTACTAGCGGGAGGGCGAGAGACCCAGTACTTC.

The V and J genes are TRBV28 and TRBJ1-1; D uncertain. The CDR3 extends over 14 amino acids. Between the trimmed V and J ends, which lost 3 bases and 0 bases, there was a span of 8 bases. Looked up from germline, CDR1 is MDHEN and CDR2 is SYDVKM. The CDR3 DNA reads TGTGCCAGCAGTTTGATGCTTCTGAACACTGAAGCTTTCTTT. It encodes CASSLMLLNTEAFF.

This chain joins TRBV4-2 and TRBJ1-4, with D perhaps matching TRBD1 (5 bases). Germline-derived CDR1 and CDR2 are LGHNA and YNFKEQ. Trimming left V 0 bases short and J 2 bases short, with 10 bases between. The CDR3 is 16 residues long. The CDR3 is CASSQDSRATNEKLFF. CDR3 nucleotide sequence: TGTGCCAGCAGCCAAGATAGCAGGGCTACTAATGAAAAACTGTTTTTT.

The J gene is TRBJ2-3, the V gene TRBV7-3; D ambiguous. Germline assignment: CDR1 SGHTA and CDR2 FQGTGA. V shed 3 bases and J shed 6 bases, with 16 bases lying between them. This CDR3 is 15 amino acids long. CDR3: CASSFSPGPHDTQYF. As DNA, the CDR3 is TGTGCCAGCAGCTTCTCCCCCGGGCCGCACGATACGCAGTATTTT.

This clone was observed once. Here the CDR3 DNA reads TGCGCCAGCAGCCTCCTGGACAGGGGGGAACAGCCCCAGCATTTT. This sequence encodes CASSLLDRGEQPQHF. This chain links TRBV4-1 with TRBJ1-5, with TRBD1 matching over 10 bases. V lost 4 bases, J lost 7 bases, and 7 bases stayed unmatched. The CDR3 spans 15 residues. Germline-derived CDR1 and CDR2 are MGHRA and YSYEKL.

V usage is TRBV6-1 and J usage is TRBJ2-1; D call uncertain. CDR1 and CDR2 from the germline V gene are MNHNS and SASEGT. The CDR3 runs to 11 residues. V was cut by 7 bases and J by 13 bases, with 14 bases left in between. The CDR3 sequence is CASNSRPKQFF. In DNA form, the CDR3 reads TGTGCCAGCAACTCGAGACCGAAACAGTTCTTC.

In nucleotides, the CDR3 is TGTGCCAGCAGCTTGGCTGGGGATGAAAAACTGTTTTTT. This codes for CASSLAGDEKLFF. The chain couples TRBV5-6 to TRBJ1-4, with D unclear. Germline loops: CDR1 SGHDT, CDR2 YYEEEE. Trimming removed 0 bases at V and 6 bases at J, with 6 bases between. This CDR3 contains 13 residues.

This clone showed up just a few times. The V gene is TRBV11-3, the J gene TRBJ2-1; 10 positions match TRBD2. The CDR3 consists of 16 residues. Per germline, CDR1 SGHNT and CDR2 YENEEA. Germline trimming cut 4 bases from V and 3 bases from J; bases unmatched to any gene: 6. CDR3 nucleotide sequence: TGTGCCAGCAGCTCCGTAGCGGGGGGAAGCTACAATGAGCAGTTCTTC. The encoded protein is CASSSVAGGSYNEQFF. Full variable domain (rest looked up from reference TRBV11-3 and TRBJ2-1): EAGVVQSPRYKIIEKKQPVAFWCNPISGHNTLYWYLQNLGQGPELLIRYENEEAVDDSQLPKDRFSAERLKGVDSTLKIQPAELGDSAVYLCASSSVAGGSYNEQFFGPGTRLTVL.